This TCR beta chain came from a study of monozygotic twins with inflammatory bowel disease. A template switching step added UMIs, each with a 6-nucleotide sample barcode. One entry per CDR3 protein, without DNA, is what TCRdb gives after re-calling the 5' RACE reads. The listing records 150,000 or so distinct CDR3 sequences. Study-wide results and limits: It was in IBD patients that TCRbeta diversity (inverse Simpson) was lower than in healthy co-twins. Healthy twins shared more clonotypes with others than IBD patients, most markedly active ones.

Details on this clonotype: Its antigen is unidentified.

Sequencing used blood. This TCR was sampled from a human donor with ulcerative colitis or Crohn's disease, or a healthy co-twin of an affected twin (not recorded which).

The CDR3 reads CASSLGDTSNQPQHF. The rearrangement uses TRBV7-2 and TRBJ1-5; TCRdb lists TRBD1, though no DNA is available to test this call. Per germline, CDR1 SGHTA and CDR2 FQGNSA. The CDR3 consists of 15 residues.